A single T cell receptor beta chain is shown here with its context. Its antigen is still unknown. No base quality information exists; no much larger clone differs at one position. Reading from cysteine to phenylalanine, the CDR3 counts 15 amino acids. Solely the CDR3 DNA is kept, with 45 bases framed from the first base. The V end gives up 6 bases and the J end 2 bases, leaving 8 bases in the junction not matched to a gene. Via the germline V gene (reference sequence), CDR1 is SGHKS and CDR2 YYEKEE. This sample was taken from a study of cytomegalovirus exposure and HLA in healthy donors (dated by TCRdb to 2015 to 2018). The study in broad terms: In an earlier analysis of under 750 of the donors, 250 to 300 Gb of sequence data and 90 million to 120 million unique TCR beta sequences from about 190 million T cells were reported. An earlier analysis of some 500 of the donors used high-throughput TCR beta sequencing to judge whether each TCR beta V gene segment behaved as functional or pseudogenic. The study profiled the T cell repertoires of hundreds of subjects by immunosequencing and related them to cytomegalovirus serostatus. Besides the first cohort of under 700 subjects, a separate validation cohort made up of 95 to 150 different subjects was used. An early release covering about 600 HLA-typed donors comprised 250 to 350 gigabases of sequencing data and around 85 million unique TCR sequences. The study combined high-throughput TCR immunosequencing, statistical association of individual TCRs with disease status, and machine learning to predict cytomegalovirus infection status. A later genetic analysis took genome-wide SNP genotypes for about 55% of the roughly 700 donors and used that subset as a discovery cohort. Of the 300 to 450 genotyped donors, approximately 81% were placed in the genetic ancestry cluster associated with self-reported Caucasian donors. Among a few hundred genotyped donors of the cohort, an average of approximately 240,000 unique TCR beta nucleotide sequences were sequenced per donor, around 18% of them non-productive. Every repertoire in the discovery cohort had been generated on one and the same sequencing platform. The number of donors typed differed by locus, with roughly 629-640 for A, B, C, DRB1 and DQB1, roughly 520 for DQA1, approximately 580 for DPA1, and 472 for DPB1. The aim of the study was to test whether cataloging public T cell receptors could identify signatures of past pathogen exposure. Because of strong linkage in the cohort, a few DR-DQ haplotypes were treated as single units for association and clustering. In the later analysis, no new phenotypic data were used to find candidate immune exposures; instead, reliance was placed on TCR beta sequences and their occurrence across donors. Alongside the repertoire data, information on donor age, sex, ethnicity and CMV serostatus was compiled. To study patterns of TCR occurrence, a later analysis re-analyzed previously published TCR beta repertoires from around 700 donors and added high-resolution HLA genotyping. Both class I and class II loci were covered by HLA typing, at four-digit resolution. Study-level results and caveats: HLA typing was unavailable for some donors at each locus, so association tests used only the typed subset. Correlated functional status among segregating V segments might reflect linkage disequilibrium, but an unknown experimental factor could not be ruled out. In both the original and validation cohorts, the classifier was reported to diagnose cytomegalovirus status with high specificity and sensitivity. For the cohort, immune exposure information was limited to CMV serostatus. In a later analysis, several top co-occurrence clusters were reported to appear linked to parvovirus B19, influenza, CMV and Epstein-Barr virus. In a later analysis, 16,951 TCR beta sequences were associated with specific HLA alleles at a false discovery rate of 0.05. When HLA alleles, especially DR and DQ, strongly co-occurred, attributing TCR associations to individual alleles was difficult. According to the authors, the approach could potentially be generalized to other disease states and immunological phenotypes. A further reported finding was that TCR beta sequences accurately predicted the HLA-A and HLA-B alleles for most subjects in the first cohort. In a later analysis, TCR association rates were found to vary across HLA loci, with the most associated TCRs seen for DRB1 alleles and the fewest for HLA-C alleles. A later analysis found that most CMV-associated TCR beta chains appeared HLA-restricted, with HLA associations seemingly driven largely by CMV exposure. The study gave a list of 150 to 200 TCR beta chains associated with cytomegalovirus. In this cohort, only TCR beta chains were sequenced, and detectable features were limited by the absence of alpha or paired-chain data. In a later genetic analysis, a missense DCLRE1C variant was associated with V-gene and J-gene trimming of TCR beta chains, and the association was replicated in an independent cohort. An earlier analysis of some 560 of the donors showed that most TCR beta V segments appeared in productive rearrangements either about 87% or about 30% of the time, which broadly matched IMGT annotations. Compared with equally common non-associated chains, HLA-associated TCR beta chains in a later analysis were more clonally expanded and had lower generation probabilities. Some IMGT-functional V segments, including TRBV6-2 and TRBV6-3, could not be told apart with the 87-base-pair reads, so those segments were excluded. In a later genetic analysis, fewer N-insertions in productive TCRs were reported among donors in an Asian-associated ancestry cluster than the roughly 700-donor mean. Roughly uniform sequencing depth across donors was assumed in presence/absence analyses, although this assumption may not hold. Most TCR sequences were seen in very few donors, while some public TCRs were found in many individuals. The sequencing pipeline was judged likely to have produced a cluster of highly shared sequence variants as a technical artifact. In vitro tests confirmed that a few of the cytomegalovirus-associated TCR beta chains recognize cytomegalovirus antigens. The earlier analysis of a few hundred of the donors excluded approximately 17 rarely observed V segments, including chromosome 9 orphons, because counts were too low.

Libraries were prepared through the immunoSEQ multiplex PCR assay. The multiplex PCR relied on a mix of 60 forward primers for TCR Vbeta segments and 13 reverse primers for TCR Jbeta segments. A multiplex PCR assay on genomic DNA amplified the CDR3 region of rearranged TCR beta genes. The amplified TCR beta libraries were sequenced on the Illumina HiSeq System as 87-base-pair reads. In the source study's methods: Across the 670 or so repertoires, a later analysis counted 75 million to 90 million unique TCR beta chains, 9 million to 14 million of which were shared by at least two donors. Raw reads were error-corrected and collapsed into unique sequences by a nearest-neighbor algorithm in which closely related sequences were merged to remove PCR and sequencing errors. V, D and J gene segments were assigned by aligning CDR3 sequences to IMGT reference sequences. For a sequence to be retained, a match of at least six nucleotides was required to both a V gene segment and a J gene segment. A rearrangement counted as productive if the CDR3 had no stop codons and remained in frame with V and J, and every other rearrangement counted as non-productive. Following IMGT convention, CDR3 was defined as the stretch from the second conserved V-encoded cysteine up to the conserved J-encoded phenylalanine. Sequences without an unambiguous match to a single V gene segment were excluded from the earlier analysis of a few hundred of the donors. An earlier analysis of almost 600 of the donors classified V segments as functional when productive rearrangements were above 56.7% and as segregating when the standard deviation between donors was above 5%. A statistical classification framework was built to diagnose cytomegalovirus status from the catalog of TCR beta chain sequences. A later analysis assigned V and J genes by comparing TCR nucleotide sequences with IMGT/GENE-DB human TR gene sequences. The TCRdist pipeline was used in a later analysis to assign CDR3 sequences and most-parsimonious VDJ recombination scenarios. A later analysis defined each TCR beta chain by its CDR3 amino acid sequence plus V-gene family, and excluded reads lacking a unique V-gene family. A later analysis removed nearly 600 highly shared, low-generation-probability nucleotide sequences to deal with suspected cross-contamination and a sequencing artifact. A later analysis calculated a clonal expansion index for each public chain from normalized within-repertoire ranks of inferred template counts. A later analysis computed generation probabilities with a VDJ recombination model fitted to out-of-frame rearrangements, and checked the results against IGoR. In a later analysis, TCR-TCR, TCR-HLA and TCR-CMV co-occurrence was scored with hypergeometric tests, and a repertoire-size bias correction was applied to TCR pairs. False discovery rates were estimated in a later analysis by permuting HLA or CMV assignments 20 times. In a later analysis, co-occurring TCRs were grouped with DBSCAN, and TCRdist sequence similarity was added when clustering was performed within HLA-allele-positive subsets. For co-occurrence clustering, repertoires with fewer than 30,000 or more than 120,000 public chains were excluded, along with roughly 5 repertoires with anomalous nucleotide sharing. The table comes from immuneACCESS by way of TCRdb, which keeps in-frame sequences with V and J called. Part of the clones is missing from these tables; in studies checked, under half for an unresolved V gene and the rest for unknown reasons. V, J and clone size are taken as reported in that table, and D and trimming were inferred from the DNA itself. Recorded for this sample are roughly 120,000 clones; 84% of them occurred a single time. 2.5% to 3.5% of the sample rests with the top ten.

The cohort was made up of several hundred healthy bone marrow donors. At the time of sampling, all cohort members were nominally healthy, though unrecorded immune exposures were likely present. The donor tested CMV seropositive and was one of the 289 seropositive cohort members. Every donor gave a peripheral blood sample, and the peripheral blood mononuclear cells from that sample were used for TCR beta sequencing. The Qiagen DNeasy Blood Extraction Kit was used to extract genomic DNA from the blood cell samples. The chain couples TRBV5-5 to TRBJ2-7; 10 bases in the junction line up with TRBD1. Source material: PBMCs. This receptor was taken from a young woman in good health and CMV-seropositive. The nucleotide sequence is given as TGTGCCAGCAACCCAGGGGGGACAGGGGCCTACGAGCAGTACTTC. The resulting protein is CASNPGGTGAYEQYF.